This T cell receptor beta chain was sequenced in a study of T cell changes during pregnancy in multiple sclerosis. Sequencing was performed with immunoSEQ multiplex PCR; in TCRdb, only in-frame clones are kept and a portion is missing. The repertoire holds about 130,000 clones, with 95% to 98% as singletons. The CDR3 consists of 17 residues. V shed 3 bases, J shed 3 bases, and the junction held 9 bases outside the gene matches. CDR1 is SGDLS, CDR2 YYNGEE, per germline. Here the sequenced sample was peripheral blood, taken after pregnancy. The chain employs TRBV9 and TRBJ2-2, with TRBD1 identical over 9 bases. The receptor's source is a female donor with multiple sclerosis, enrolled in a pregnancy study. CDR3: CASSGVGQGVYTGELFF. The CDR3 region has the DNA TGTGCCAGCAGCGGTGTGGGACAGGGAGTGTACACCGGGGAGCTGTTTTTT.